The 18 T cell receptor beta chains below come from one sample, sequenced in a study of T-cell memory formation after mild COVID-19. TCRdb redid the calling of the 5' RACE reads with MiXCR, one entry per CDR3 protein. This sample has 250,000 to 300,000 distinct CDR3 sequences; about 17% occur once, and the top ten carry around 23%. Sequenced material: PBMCs or a T cell subset sorted from them (not recorded which). These receptors were collected from a man aged 18 to 30 who had mild COVID-19 (a few samples of this study predate the infection). Cell type and time point are not known.

There are a few counts of this clonotype. The J gene is TRBJ2-2, the V gene TRBV5-1; no clear D gene. Trimming shortened V by 4 bases and J by 0 bases, and 10 bases separated the two germline ends. This CDR3 is built from 15 residues. CDR1 and CDR2 from the germline V gene are SGHRS and YFSETQ. CDR3 nucleotide sequence: TGCGCCAGCAGCCTGGAAGGCCCGAACACCGGGGAGCTGTTTTTT. Translation gives CASSLEGPNTGELFF.

The sample holds many counts of this clonotype. The chain employs TRBV7-8 and TRBJ2-3; TRBD1 matches at 8 bases. Germline V lookup: CDR1 SGHVS, CDR2 FQNEAQ. Losses at the gene ends were 5 bases for V and 0 bases for J; bases not matched to a gene: 7. CDR3 length: 16 amino acids. The CDR3 protein is CASSKRTGTSTDTQYF. CDR3 nucleotides: TGTGCCAGCAGCAAGCGGACAGGGACTAGCACAGATACGCAGTATTTT.

In this sample, this clonotype turned up a few times. The chain joins TRBV7-2 to TRBJ2-1; tentatively, D is TRBD2 (6 bases). Germline CDR1 reads SGHTA; CDR2 reads FQGNSA. This CDR3 has 13 amino acids. The germline V and J ends were trimmed by 1 base and 9 bases, with 10 bases remaining between them. CDR3 sequence: CASSLGRVGEQFF. In DNA form, the CDR3 reads TGTGCCAGCAGCTTAGGGAGGGTAGGTGAGCAGTTCTTC. Together with reference TRBV7-2 and TRBJ2-1, the CDR3 gives the full variable domain: GAGVSQSPSNKVTEKGKDVELRCDPISGHTALYWYRQSLGQGLEFLIYFQGNSAPDKSGLPSDRFSAERTGGSVSTLTIQRTQQEDSAVYLCASSLGRVGEQFFGPGTRLTVL.

The chain combines TRBV2 with TRBJ2-5, with 7 bases that match TRBD2. Germline V CDR1 and CDR2: SNHLY, FYNNEI. The CDR3 spans 12 residues. J lost 11 bases, V lost 3 bases, and 6 bases had no gene match. The CDR3 spells CASSDNFGGQYF. The CDR3 DNA follows: TGTGCCAGCAGTGATAACTTCGGGGGGCAGTACTTC.

This clonotype was counted between two and nine times. This chain connects TRBV20-1 to TRBJ2-1; D not resolved. CDR3 length equals 16 residues. Trimming took 1 base from V and 0 from J, leaving 13 bases between them. Germline CDR1 reads DFQATT; CDR2 reads SNEGSKA (reference sequence). The CDR3: CSARGTGHRSYNEQFF. The CDR3 DNA sequence: TGCAGTGCTAGAGGAACGGGCCACCGCTCCTACAATGAGCAGTTCTTC.

The chain recombines TRBV7-9 with TRBJ2-3; either TRBD1 or TRBD2 may fit D (5 bases each). Trimming left V 5 bases short and J 10 bases short, with 10 bases between. This CDR3 is 11 amino acids long. Germline assignment: CDR1 SEHNR and CDR2 FQNEAQ (reference sequence). CDR3 sequence: CASSALGAQYF. The CDR3 DNA reads as TGTGCCAGCAGCGCACTAGGGGCGCAGTATTTT.

The DNA of the CDR3 is TGTGCCAGCAGCTTACTACAGGGGGCGAGGGAGACCCAGTACTTC. Translating gives CASSLLQGARETQYF. The rearrangement links TRBV7-9 to TRBJ2-5, with 9 nucleotides matching TRBD1. The CDR3 length is 15 residues. Germline CDR1 and CDR2: SEHNR and FQNEAQ (reference sequence). With V trimmed by 2 bases and J by 5 bases, 6 bases remained unmatched.

Relative to its sample, this clonotype is medium-sized. The chain recombines TRBV4-2 with TRBJ2-1; 12 nucleotides align to TRBD2. The V gene's germline CDR1 is LGHNA and CDR2 YNFKEQ. J was trimmed by 6 bases and V by 1 base; bases with no gene match: 1. The CDR3 has 15 residues. The CDR3 loop reads CASSQASGGANEQFF. The CDR3 DNA is TGTGCCAGCAGCCAAGCTAGCGGGGGGGCCAATGAGCAGTTCTTC.

This clonotype was seen more than once but under ten times. The chain is built from TRBV27 and TRBJ2-2, with D perhaps being TRBD1 or TRBD2 (6 bases each). CDR1 and CDR2 from the germline V gene are MNHEY and SMNVEV (reference sequence). The V and J ends lost 5 bases and 0 bases respectively, with 13 bases between them. The CDR3 loop spans 16 amino acids. The CDR3 nucleotides are TGTGCCAGCAGTGGCGCAAGGGGGGCGAACACCGGGGAGCTGTTTTTT. Translated: CASSGARGANTGELFF.

This clonotype was picked up many times. The genes are TRBV7-2 and TRBJ2-7, with TRBD2 identical over 11 bases. The CDR3 loop spans 14 amino acids. CDR1 is SGHTA and CDR2 is FQGNSA in the germline V gene. V lost 5 bases to trimming and J lost 2 bases; unmatched junction nucleotides: 2. CDR3 nucleotide sequence: TGTGCCAGCAGCCCTAGCGGGGGGCCCTACGAGCAGTACTTC. Translated: CASSPSGGPYEQYF.

This chain joins TRBV20-1 and TRBJ2-3; D unclear. V gave up 3 bases and J gave up 0 bases, with 7 bases separating them. The CDR3 is 13 residues long. Germline values: CDR1 DFQATT, CDR2 SNEGSKA (reference sequence). The CDR3 protein is CSASYYSTDTQYF. In DNA, the CDR3 is TGCAGTGCTAGCTACTACAGCACAGATACGCAGTATTTT.

The sample holds a few counts of this clonotype. The chain joins TRBV5-1 to TRBJ2-1; TRBD2 matches 14 bases. J lost 0 bases, V lost 5 bases, and 4 bases had no gene match. This CDR3 has 17 amino acids. The germline V gene encodes CDR1 SGHRS and CDR2 YFSETQ. The DNA for the CDR3 is TGCGCCAGCAGTTCAGGGACTAGCGGGAGCTCCTACAATGAGCAGTTCTTC. Encoded protein: CASSSGTSGSSYNEQFF.

This clonotype has just a few counts. The chain links TRBV7-9 to TRBJ1-5; 7 bases are shared with TRBD1. The germline V gene has CDR1 SEHNR and CDR2 FQNEAQ (reference sequence). V was clipped by 3 bases and J by 6 bases; unmatched bases: 5. The length of the CDR3 is 14 residues. The CDR3 region is CASSLAGGSQPQHF. The CDR3 DNA sequence: TGTGCCAGCAGCTTGGCAGGGGGAAGTCAGCCCCAGCATTTT.

V is TRBV7-3 and J is TRBJ2-6; D gene ambiguous. CDR1 and CDR2 (germline): SGHTA, FQGTGA. This CDR3 has 17 amino acids. V lost 8 bases and J 3 bases, leaving 20 bases between the germline ends. Here the CDR3 reads CASHPLARQLGANVLTF. The CDR3 DNA reads as TGTGCCAGCCACCCTTTAGCCCGCCAACTTGGGGCCAACGTCCTGACTTTC.

The sample holds many counts of this clonotype. V and J are TRBV12-3 or TRBV12-4 and TRBJ2-5, with D maybe TRBD1 (6 bases). V lost 7 bases and J 2 bases, leaving 11 bases between the germline ends. This CDR3 is built from 13 residues. In nucleotides, the CDR3 is TGTGCCAGCAACGTCGGACAGCAAGAGACCCAGTACTTC. This encodes CASNVGQQETQYF.

This chain connects TRBV10-3 to TRBJ2-7; 7 nucleotides line up with TRBD2. The CDR3 has 14 amino acids. Trimming took 8 bases from V and 5 from J; bases not matched to a gene: 12. The germline V gene has CDR1 ENHRY and CDR2 SYGVKD. CDR3 DNA sequence: TGTGCCATCCGCCGATCCAGCGGGGTCGACGAGCAGTACTTC. Its protein is CAIRRSSGVDEQYF.

CDR3 bases: TGCGCCAGCAGCTTGCCACGGTACAGGGCCACAGATACGCAGTATTTT. This gives the protein CASSLPRYRATDTQYF. J is TRBJ2-3 and V is TRBV5-1; possible D gene TRBD1, 6 bases. CDR1 and CDR2 from the germline V gene are SGHRS and YFSETQ. Trimming pared 1 base from V and 2 bases from J, leaving 14 bases between. CDR3 length equals 16 residues.

This clonotype was seen only a few times. The chain has TRBV20-1 and TRBJ1-6; D uncertain. Germline values: CDR1 DFQATT, CDR2 SNEGSKA (reference sequence). Trimming removed 0 bases at V and 9 bases at J, with 15 bases between. The CDR3 extends over 15 amino acids. CDR3 loop: CSARDLEGTGSPLHF. The CDR3 DNA follows: TGCAGTGCTAGAGATCTGGAGGGCACGGGTTCACCCCTCCACTTT.